This record looks at one T cell receptor (beta chain) sequence and its context. Its antigen remains unidentified. The protocol was immunoSEQ multiplex PCR, while the TCRdb copy is restricted to in-frame clones and leaves out a portion. The sample comprises some 28,000 clones, about 81% of which are singletons, and 4.5% to 6% rests with the top ten. The data were obtained in a study of T cell repertoires in ileal Crohn's disease. On the study more broadly: Median disease duration was about 8.5 years; about 35% smoked at surgery. Surgery for a complication: stricturing in 61%, penetrating in about 39%.

The study, taken as a whole, reports: Active smokers at surgery had more clonal expansions than non-smokers.

With 4 bases clipped from V and 6 bases from J, the junction kept 12 bases outside the gene matches. The CDR3 covers 16 residues. Per germline, CDR1 MNHEY and CDR2 SMNVEV (reference sequence). This sequence originates from an adult with Crohn's disease. The V gene is TRBV27, the J gene TRBJ1-1; 9 nucleotides agree with TRBD1. The specimen sequenced was ileal tissue. CDR3 in amino acids: CASSSHLYGTGSEAFF. The CDR3, as DNA: TGTGCCAGCAGTTCCCACCTTTACGGGACAGGGTCTGAAGCTTTCTTT.